This T cell receptor beta chain comes out of a study of vaccination effects on CD4 cells after COVID-19. Study-wide findings and caveats: The study dataset contains few convalescent patients and includes no early post-infection timepoints.

The repertoire was sequenced with immunoSEQ multiplex PCR; TCRdb's copy has only in-frame clones and lacks some. The sample contains fewer than 90,000 clones, around four fifths of which appear only once. The CDR3 loop spans 15 amino acids. V was clipped by 3 bases and J by 0 bases, with 7 bases between them. From germline, CDR1 is SGDLS and CDR2 YYNGEE. The table lists this clone with a count of one. No antigen is known for it. Sequencing followed a ViraFEST assay step that expanded antigen-specific CD4+ T cells with viral peptide pools. Culturing for approximately 10 days preceded CD4+ T cell isolation. Two-dose BNT162b2 or mRNA-1273 vaccination was given to participants. Previously uninfected by SARS-CoV-2, the vaccine recipients also showed negative nucleocapsid antibodies.

The sequence derives from a human donor who received a COVID-19 vaccine. J is TRBJ2-6 and V is TRBV9; D is unclear. The sample consisted of CD4+ T cells from PBMCs cultured with HCoV-OC43 spike peptides, taken after COVID-19 vaccination. The subset was: HCoV-OC43 spike overlapping peptide pool stimulation. CDR3 sequence: CASSGIFSGANVLTF. In DNA, the CDR3 is TGTGCCAGCAGCGGAATATTCTCTGGGGCCAACGTCCTGACTTTC.